The rows below give T cell receptor beta chains drawn from one sample of a study of control samples from healthy donors and cancer patients. Clones were read by immunoSEQ multiplex PCR, and TCRdb kept only the in-frame ones, dropping some. The repertoire holds over 85,000 clones, with approximately 88% as singletons. Sequencing was performed on PBMCs. These receptors all stem from a man aged 65 to 79 with lung cancer. Both conserved end residues are part of each CDR3. A D gene is named only where the DNA matches it firmly. Clone sizes are given selectively: once, few, many, or a class where the clone is expanded.

V,D,J,size,DNA,CDR3
TRBV7-9,.,TRBJ1-6,.,TGTGCCAGCAGCTTAGAATCCCAAAGCTCCTATAATTCACCCCTCCACTTT,CASSLESQSSYNSPLHF
TRBV29-1,.,TRBJ2-1,.,TGCAGCACAAAGGCAGGGTCCTACAATGAGCAGTTCTTC,CSTKAGSYNEQFF
TRBV15,TRBD1,TRBJ1-1,.,TGTGCCACCGAGCAAGACAGGGGGCGCACTGAAGCTTTCTTT,CATEQDRGRTEAFF
TRBV18,TRBD1,TRBJ1-2,.,TGTGCCAGCTCACCTGTATTCAGGGGGTCTGACTATGGCTACACCTTC,CASSPVFRGSDYGYTF
TRBV9,.,TRBJ1-1,.,TGTGCCAGCAGCGTAGCTACAGGGACACCTTCCCTCGGGGGCACTGAAGCTTTCTTT,CASSVATGTPSLGGTEAFF
TRBV7-9,.,TRBJ2-7,.,TGTGCCAGCAGCTTAGCGTCCGGGTCGACCTACGAGCAGTACTTC,CASSLASGSTYEQYF
TRBV7-2,.,TRBJ2-5,.,TGTGCCAGCAGCTTAGGGGCAGGCCAGGTTCAAGAGACCCAGTACTTC,CASSLGAGQVQETQYF
TRBV5-1,.,TRBJ1-3,.,TGCGCCAGCAGCTTGGCGTGGGGGGCTGGAAACACCATATATTTT,CASSLAWGAGNTIYF
TRBV27,.,TRBJ1-4,few,TGTGCCAGCAGTTTTAACCGACGGGGTAATGAAAAACTGTTTTTT,CASSFNRRGNEKLFF
TRBV7-9,TRBD1,TRBJ1-5,many,TGTGCCCGAACCGTCCGGATGACGGGACAGGTCCCGCCCCAGCATTTT,CARTVRMTGQVPPQHF
TRBV11-2,.,TRBJ2-7,.,TGTGCCAGCAGCTTAAGTCCGGACAGCTCCTACGAGCAGTACTTC,CASSLSPDSSYEQYF
TRBV10-2,.,TRBJ1-2,.,TGCGCCAGCAGTGAGCAGGGCGCCTATGGCTACACCTTC,CASSEQGAYGYTF
TRBV3-1/TRBV3-2,.,TRBJ1-3,.,TGTGCCAGCAGCCCCTCTAACGGAGGGCCTGGAAACACCATATATTTT,CASSPSNGGPGNTIYF
TRBV6-5,.,TRBJ1-1,.,TGTGCCAGCAGTTACGACGTAGGGAACACTGAAGCTTTCTTT,CASSYDVGNTEAFF
TRBV20-1,.,TRBJ2-3,.,TGTAGTGCTAGTTACCGGGCCGTTTCTAGCACAGATACGCAGTATTTT,CSASYRAVSSTDTQYF
TRBV27,TRBD1,TRBJ2-7,.,TGTGCCAGCAGTCTCGGACAGGGGTCGATGCGGTACGAGCAGTACTTC,CASSLGQGSMRYEQYF
TRBV27,.,TRBJ2-2,.,TGTGCCAGCAGTTATAGTACCGGGGAGCTGTTTTTT,CASSYSTGELFF
TRBV18,TRBD1,TRBJ2-1,.,TGTGCCAGCTCACCACGACGGCAGGGGGCGGGAAATGAGCAGTTCTTC,CASSPRRQGAGNEQFF
TRBV19,TRBD1,TRBJ1-1,.,TGTGCCAGTAGTACGCAGGGGGCGCGGGTTAACACTGAAGCTTTCTTT,CASSTQGARVNTEAFF
TRBV5-4,.,TRBJ1-5,once,TGTGCCAGCAGCTTAGGACGGAATCAGCCCCAGCATTTT,CASSLGRNQPQHF
TRBV27,.,TRBJ2-3,.,TGTGCCAGCAGTTTGGGGGGGGCCACCTTACCCCACACAGATACGCAGTATTTT,CASSLGGATLPHTDTQYF
TRBV27,.,TRBJ2-7,few,TGTGCCAGCAGTTCCATCGCCAGGATCTCCTACGAGCAGTACTTC,CASSSIARISYEQYF
TRBV18,TRBD1,TRBJ2-7,.,TGTGCCAGCTCACGGGCCGGGACAGGGGGCCACGAGCAGTACTTC,CASSRAGTGGHEQYF
TRBV5-4,.,TRBJ1-1,.,TGTGCCAGCAGCCGGCAGGGGATCCTCCCTGAAGCTTTCTTT,CASSRQGILPEAFF
TRBV18,TRBD1,TRBJ2-6,.,TGTGCCAGCTCACCGGGACAGGGGGTCTCTGGGGCCAACGTCCTGACTTTC,CASSPGQGVSGANVLTF
TRBV6-5,.,TRBJ2-1,.,TGTGCCAGCGGAAGAGGAGGGGCCGGAAATGAGCAGTTCTTC,CASGRGGAGNEQFF
TRBV6-1,.,TRBJ2-4,.,TGTGCCAGCAGTGAATGGGACGGAGCCAAAAACATTCAGTACTTC,CASSEWDGAKNIQYF
TRBV9,TRBD1,TRBJ1-6,.,TGTGCCAGCAGCGAGGGGGCAGGGGGCGCGAGGAATTCACCCCTCCACTTT,CASSEGAGGARNSPLHF
TRBV5-1,.,TRBJ1-4,.,TGCGCCAGCAGGGGCTCTAGTGAAAAACTGTTTTTT,CASRGSSEKLFF
TRBV6-4,.,TRBJ2-6,.,TGTGCCAGCAGTGAAAGGGGGTCTGGGGCCAACGTCCTGACTTTC,CASSERGSGANVLTF
TRBV10-2,.,TRBJ2-4,.,TGCGCCAGTCCGCCCGGGATAGCCAAAAACATTCAGTACTTC,CASPPGIAKNIQYF
TRBV3-1/TRBV3-2,.,TRBJ1-4,.,TGTGCCAGCAGCCAAGACGAGGGGAGAAGGGGAACTAATGAAAAACTGTTTTTT,CASSQDEGRRGTNEKLFF
TRBV5-4,.,TRBJ2-5,.,TGTGCCAGCAGCCCTGACAGGAGTGACCCAGAGACCCAGTACTTC,CASSPDRSDPETQYF
TRBV2,TRBD1,TRBJ1-2,.,TGTGCCAGCAGTGATGACAGGGTACGGTATGGCTACACCTTC,CASSDDRVRYGYTF
TRBV6-5,TRBD2,TRBJ2-7,.,TGTGCCAGCAGCCTCCATGGGGGGGTCACCTACGAGCAGTACTTC,CASSLHGGVTYEQYF
TRBV14,TRBD1,TRBJ1-4,.,TGTGCCAGCAGCGCCGGGGACAGAAGTAATGAAAAACTGTTTTTT,CASSAGDRSNEKLFF
TRBV24-1,.,TRBJ2-1,.,TGTGCCACCAGTGCCTTCACAGGGATCTACAATGAGCAGTTCTTC,CATSAFTGIYNEQFF
TRBV18,TRBD2,TRBJ2-5,.,TGTGCCAGCTCCCGACGGACTAGCGGGGGGGCCCGGCAAGAGACCCAGTACTTC,CASSRRTSGGARQETQYF
TRBV6-5,TRBD1,TRBJ2-7,.,TGTGCCAGCAGTTCCTCCGGGACAGGTGTTCTGGGGCAGTACTTC,CASSSSGTGVLGQYF
TRBV5-1,.,TRBJ2-7,.,TGCGCCAGCAGCTTGGAAGGTGGCAGCTACGAGCAGTACTTC,CASSLEGGSYEQYF
TRBV7-9,.,TRBJ1-6,.,TGTGCCAGCAGCTTAGGGGGCTCGGCTAATTCACCCCTCCACTTT,CASSLGGSANSPLHF
TRBV19,TRBD1,TRBJ2-7,once,TGTGCCAGCCAGAGGTCAGGGGGTCCCTACGAGCAGTACTTC,CASQRSGGPYEQYF